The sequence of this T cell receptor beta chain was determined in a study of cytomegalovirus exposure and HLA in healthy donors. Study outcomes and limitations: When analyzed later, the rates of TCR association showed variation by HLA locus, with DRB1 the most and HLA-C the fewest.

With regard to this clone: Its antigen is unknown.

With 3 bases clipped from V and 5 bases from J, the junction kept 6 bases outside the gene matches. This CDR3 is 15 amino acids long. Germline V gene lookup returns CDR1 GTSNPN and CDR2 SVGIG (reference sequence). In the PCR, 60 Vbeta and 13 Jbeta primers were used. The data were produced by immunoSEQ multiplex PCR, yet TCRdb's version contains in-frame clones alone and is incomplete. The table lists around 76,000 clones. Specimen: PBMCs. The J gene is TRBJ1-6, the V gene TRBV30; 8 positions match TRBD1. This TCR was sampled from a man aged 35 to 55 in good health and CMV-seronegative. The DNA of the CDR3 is TGTGCCTGGAGAGAGACAGGGGCCCATAATTCACCCCTCCACTTT. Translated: CAWRETGAHNSPLHF.